This TCR beta chain was recorded in a study of T cells in Graves' hyperthyroidism and ophthalmopathy. Study-wide context: Peripheral blood specimens were obtained at initial diagnosis, prior to any treatment.

A lack of ophthalmopathy progression within 18 months defined stable Graves' hyperthyroidism. This CDR3 is built from 13 residues. CDR1 is SGHVS, CDR2 FNYEAQ, per germline. The V end was cut by 3 bases, the J end by 6 bases, with 12 bases between. TCR beta CDR3 sequences were amplified from RNA transcripts. A first-round RT-PCR of the TCR CDR3 used the HTBI primer set. MiXCR was run by TCRdb on the multiplex PCR reads, yielding one entry per CDR3 protein. Altogether roughly 510,000 distinct CDR3 sequences are present, around 20% being singletons, with the ten largest covering around 27%. The chain is built from TRBV7-6 and TRBJ2-7, with D tentatively TRBD1 (6 bases). Sequencing was performed on blood. This TCR came from a man younger than 30 with Graves' hyperthyroidism. The CDR3, as DNA: TGTGCCAGCAGCTTGGCAGGGGAAGGCGAGCAGTACTTC. It encodes CASSLAGEGEQYF.